This T cell receptor beta chain was sequenced for a study of blood T cells in healthy people across ages. At the level of the study: The capture of about one barcoded beta molecule per two T cells was achieved by template switching. Overall study findings and caveats: Higher naive T cell percentage went strongly together with higher TCR beta diversity. Roughly linear age-related decline in beta diversity appeared, significant by age around 42.

This CDR3 spans 14 amino acids. V was shortened by 6 bases and J by 2 bases, with 13 bases between the two germline ends. A remark on this clonotype: The antigen remains unidentified.

Through a sample-barcoded 5' primer and a J-beta primer mix, a second PCR was run for roughly 7 to 12 cycles. TCRdb recomputed calls from the 5' RACE reads with MiXCR, one row per CDR3 protein. The profile shows more than 550,000 distinct CDR3 sequences, about 20% of them singletons. The chain is built from TRBV12-3 or TRBV12-4 and TRBJ1-2; D is possibly TRBD1 (5 bases). Sequences were obtained from blood. This TCR was sampled from a man between 65 and 80 years old in good health. CDR3 residues: CASRGGEGNYGYTF. Here the CDR3 DNA reads TGTGCCAGCAGGGGGGGGGAGGGGAACTATGGCTACACCTTC.